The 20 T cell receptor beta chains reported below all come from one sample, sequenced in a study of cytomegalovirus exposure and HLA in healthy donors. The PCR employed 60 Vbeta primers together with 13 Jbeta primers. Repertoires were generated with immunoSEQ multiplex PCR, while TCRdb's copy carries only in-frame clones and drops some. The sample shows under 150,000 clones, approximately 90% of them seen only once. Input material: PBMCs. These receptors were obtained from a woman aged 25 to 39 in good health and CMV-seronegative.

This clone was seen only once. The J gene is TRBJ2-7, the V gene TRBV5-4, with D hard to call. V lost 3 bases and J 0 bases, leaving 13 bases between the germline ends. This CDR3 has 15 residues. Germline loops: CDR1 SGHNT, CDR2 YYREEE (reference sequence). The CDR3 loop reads CASSSAGGPSYEQYF. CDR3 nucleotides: TGTGCCAGCAGCTCGGCCGGCGGTCCCTCCTACGAGCAGTACTTC.

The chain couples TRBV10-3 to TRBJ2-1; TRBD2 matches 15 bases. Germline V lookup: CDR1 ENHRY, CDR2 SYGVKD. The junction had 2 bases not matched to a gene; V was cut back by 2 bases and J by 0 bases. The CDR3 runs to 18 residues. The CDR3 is CAISEGLAGGLSYNEQFF. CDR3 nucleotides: TGTGCCATCAGTGAGGGACTAGCGGGAGGGCTCTCCTACAATGAGCAGTTCTTC.

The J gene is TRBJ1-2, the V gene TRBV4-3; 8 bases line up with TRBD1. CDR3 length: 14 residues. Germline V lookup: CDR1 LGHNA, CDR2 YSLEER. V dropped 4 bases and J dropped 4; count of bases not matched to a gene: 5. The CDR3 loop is CASSLGQESYGYTF. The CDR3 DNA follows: TGCGCCAGCAGCCTGGGACAGGAGTCCTATGGCTACACCTTC.

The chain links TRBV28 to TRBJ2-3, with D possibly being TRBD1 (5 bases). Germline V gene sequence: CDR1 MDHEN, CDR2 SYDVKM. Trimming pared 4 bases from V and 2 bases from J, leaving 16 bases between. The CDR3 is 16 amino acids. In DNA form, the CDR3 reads TGTGCCAGCAGTTCAGGGCCAGAAGTGTACACAGATACGCAGTATTTT. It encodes CASSSGPEVYTDTQYF.

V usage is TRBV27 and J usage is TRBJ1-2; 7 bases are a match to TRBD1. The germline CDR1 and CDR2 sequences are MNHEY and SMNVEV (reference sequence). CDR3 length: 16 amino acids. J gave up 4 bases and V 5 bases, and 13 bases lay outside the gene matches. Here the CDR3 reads CASSQRQGGYFYGYTF. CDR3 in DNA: TGTGCCAGCAGTCAGAGACAGGGCGGATATTTCTATGGCTACACCTTC.

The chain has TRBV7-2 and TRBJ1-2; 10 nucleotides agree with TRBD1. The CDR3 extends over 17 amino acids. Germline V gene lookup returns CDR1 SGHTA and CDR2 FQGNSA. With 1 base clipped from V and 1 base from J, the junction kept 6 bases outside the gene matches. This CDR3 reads CASSLGQGAHSNYGYTF. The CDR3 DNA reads TGTGCCAGCAGCTTAGGACAGGGGGCCCATAGTAACTATGGCTACACCTTC.

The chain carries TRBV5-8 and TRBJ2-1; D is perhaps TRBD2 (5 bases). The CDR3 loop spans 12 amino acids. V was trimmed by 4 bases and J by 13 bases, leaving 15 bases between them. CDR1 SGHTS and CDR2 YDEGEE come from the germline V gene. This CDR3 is CASSSTSGVQFF. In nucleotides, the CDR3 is TGTGCCAGCAGCAGTACTAGTGGGGTTCAGTTCTTC.

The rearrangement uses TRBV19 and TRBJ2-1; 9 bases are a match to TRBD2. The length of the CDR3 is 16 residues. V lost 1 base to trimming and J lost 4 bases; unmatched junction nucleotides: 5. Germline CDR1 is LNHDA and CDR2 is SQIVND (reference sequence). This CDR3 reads CASSIAGTSLYNEQFF. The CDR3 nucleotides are TGTGCCAGTAGTATAGCAGGGACTAGCCTATACAATGAGCAGTTCTTC.

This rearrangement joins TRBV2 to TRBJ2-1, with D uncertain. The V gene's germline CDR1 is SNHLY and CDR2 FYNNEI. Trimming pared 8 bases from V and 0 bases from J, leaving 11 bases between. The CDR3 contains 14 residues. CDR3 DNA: TGTGCCAGCCCTCCGGTAGACTCCTACAATGAGCAGTTCTTC. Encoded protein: CASPPVDSYNEQFF.

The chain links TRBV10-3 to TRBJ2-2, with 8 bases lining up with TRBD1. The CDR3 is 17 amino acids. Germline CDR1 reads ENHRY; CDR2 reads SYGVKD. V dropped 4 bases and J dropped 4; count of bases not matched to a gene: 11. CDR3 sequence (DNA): TGTGCCATCAGTGCCTCGAGACAGGGGTGGATCACCGGGGAGCTGTTTTTT. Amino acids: CAISASRQGWITGELFF.

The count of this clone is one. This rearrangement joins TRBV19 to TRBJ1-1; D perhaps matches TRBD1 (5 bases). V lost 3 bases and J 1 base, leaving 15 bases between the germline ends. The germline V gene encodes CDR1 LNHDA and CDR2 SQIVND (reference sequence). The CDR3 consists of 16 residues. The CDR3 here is CASSIWAGGGNTEAFF. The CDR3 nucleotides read TGTGCCAGTAGTATTTGGGCAGGCGGGGGGAACACTGAAGCTTTCTTT.

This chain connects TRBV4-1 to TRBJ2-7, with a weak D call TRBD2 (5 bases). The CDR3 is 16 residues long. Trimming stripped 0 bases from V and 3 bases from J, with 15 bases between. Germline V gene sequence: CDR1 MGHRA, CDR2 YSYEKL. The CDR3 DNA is TGCGCCAGCAGCCAAGACCTGGGTCTCGGGGACTACGAGCAGTACTTC. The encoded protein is CASSQDLGLGDYEQYF.

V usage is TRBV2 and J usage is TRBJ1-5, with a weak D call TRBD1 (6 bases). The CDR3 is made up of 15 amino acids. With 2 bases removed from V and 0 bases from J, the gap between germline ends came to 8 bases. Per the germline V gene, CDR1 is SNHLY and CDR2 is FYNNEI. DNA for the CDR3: TGTGCCAGCAGTGAAACAGGGAATAGCAATCAGCCCCAGCATTTT. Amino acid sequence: CASSETGNSNQPQHF.

DNA of the CDR3: TGTGCCAGCAGACCTCGCGAGGGTTCCTACGAGCAGTACTTC. Protein product: CASRPREGSYEQYF. This chain connects TRBV6-4 to TRBJ2-7; a weak D match, TRBD2 (5 bases). V lost 6 bases to trimming and J lost 1 base, with 13 bases between them. Germline CDR1 and CDR2: MRHNA and SNTAGT. The CDR3 totals 14 residues.

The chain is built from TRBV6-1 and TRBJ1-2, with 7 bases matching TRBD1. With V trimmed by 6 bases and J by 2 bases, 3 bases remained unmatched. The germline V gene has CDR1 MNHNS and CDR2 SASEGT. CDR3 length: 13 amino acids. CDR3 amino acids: CASSETGNYGYTF. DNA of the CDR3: TGTGCCAGCAGCGAGACAGGGAACTATGGCTACACCTTC.

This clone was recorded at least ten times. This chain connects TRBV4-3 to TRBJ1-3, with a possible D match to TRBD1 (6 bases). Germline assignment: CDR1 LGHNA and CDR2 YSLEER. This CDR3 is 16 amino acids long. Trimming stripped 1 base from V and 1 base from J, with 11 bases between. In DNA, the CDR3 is TGCGCCAGCAGCCAAGGGTCCGGGACATCTGGAAACACCATATATTTT. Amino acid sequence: CASSQGSGTSGNTIYF.

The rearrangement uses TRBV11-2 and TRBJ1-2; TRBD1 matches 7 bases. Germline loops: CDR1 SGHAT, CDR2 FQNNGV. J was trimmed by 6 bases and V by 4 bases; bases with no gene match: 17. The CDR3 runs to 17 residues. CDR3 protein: CASSSHLGQRSPDGYTF. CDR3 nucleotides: TGTGCCAGCAGCTCACACCTGGGACAGAGATCTCCCGATGGCTACACCTTC. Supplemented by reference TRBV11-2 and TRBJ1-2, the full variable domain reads EAGVAQSPRYKIIEKRQSVAFWCNPISGHATLYWYQQILGQGPKLLIQFQNNGVVDDSQLPKDRFSAERLKGVDSTLKIQPAKLEDSAVYLCASSSHLGQRSPDGYTFGSGTRLTVV.

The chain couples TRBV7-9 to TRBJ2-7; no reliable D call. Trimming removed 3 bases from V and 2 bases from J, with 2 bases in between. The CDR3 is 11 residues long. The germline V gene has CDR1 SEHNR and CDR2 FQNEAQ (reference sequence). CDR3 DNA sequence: TGTGCCAGCAGCTTCGCCTACGAGCAGTACTTC. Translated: CASSFAYEQYF. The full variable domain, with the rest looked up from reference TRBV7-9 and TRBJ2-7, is DTGVSQNPRHKITKRGQNVTFRCDPISEHNRLYWYRQTLGQGPEFLTYFQNEAQLEKSRLLSDRFSAERPKGSFSTLEIQRTEQGDSAMYLCASSFAYEQYFGPGTRLTVT.

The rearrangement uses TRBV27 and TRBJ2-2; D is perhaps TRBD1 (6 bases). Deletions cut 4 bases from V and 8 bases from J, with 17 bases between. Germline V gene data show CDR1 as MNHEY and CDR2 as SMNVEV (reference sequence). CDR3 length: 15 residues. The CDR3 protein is CASSWGSTGRGELFF. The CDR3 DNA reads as TGTGCCAGCAGTTGGGGATCGACAGGTCGGGGGGAGCTGTTTTTT.

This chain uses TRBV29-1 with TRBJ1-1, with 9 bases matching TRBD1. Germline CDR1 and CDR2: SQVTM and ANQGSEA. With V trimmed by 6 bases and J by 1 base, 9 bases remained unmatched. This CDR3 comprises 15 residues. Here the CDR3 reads CSVGYNRGRNTEAFF. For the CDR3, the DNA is TGCAGCGTGGGATACAACAGGGGGCGGAACACTGAAGCTTTCTTT. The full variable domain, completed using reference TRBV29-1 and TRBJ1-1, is SAVISQKPSRDICQRGTSLTIQCQVDSQVTMMFWYRQQPGQSLTLIATANQGSEATYESGFVIDKFPISRPNLTFSTLTVSNMSPEDSSIYLCSVGYNRGRNTEAFFGQGTRLTVV.